Here is one T cell receptor beta chain with its context. The CDR3 is 12 residues long. Trimming stripped 4 bases from V and 10 bases from J, with 11 bases between. The germline V gene has CDR1 SEHNR and CDR2 FQNEAQ (reference sequence). These data belong to a study of T cell responses to AZD1222 COVID-19 vaccine. TCRdb's copy holds only in-frame clones and misses some; the assay was immunoSEQ multiplex PCR. The profile covers more than 95,000 clones, with about 90% appearing a single time and around 9.4% taken by the ten largest. The J gene is TRBJ2-1, the V gene TRBV7-9, with D hard to call. The sample consisted of peripheral blood, taken on day 0 of AZD1222 vaccination. The TCR sequence derives from an adult in good health. The CDR3 nucleotides are TGTGCCAGCAGCTCCAACCGAGTGGAGCAGTTCTTC. Its translation: CASSSNRVEQFF.